The count of the clone carrying this TCR beta chain is one. Its matching antigen is unknown. Other nucleotide sequences in the sample specify the same CDR3. The data derive from a study of shared clonotypes between healthy human individuals. Study details: Plates per donor: three CD4 naive, three CD4 memory, two CD8 naive, one CD8 memory. Points from the study as a whole: A handful of donors had around 5% of their naive CD4 clonotypes in common.

The V gene's germline CDR1 is SNHLY and CDR2 FYNNEI. V was clipped by 8 bases and J by 2 bases; unmatched bases: 3. The CDR3 has 12 amino acids. CD8 cells classed as naive were CD45RO-negative and positively selected for CCR7, excluding terminally differentiated effector memory CD45RA+ cells. Adult Caucasians living in Nashville, Tennessee made up all of the donors. Genomic DNA belonging to each subset was distributed in equal measure over several immunoSEQ plates. Assay: immunoSEQ multiplex PCR; the TCRdb copy retains only in-frame clones and omits some. The table records 2 million to 2.5 million clones, approximately 94% of them present only once.

The origin of this receptor is a man between 18 and 35 years old in good health. The sequenced material came from naive CD8+ T cells sorted from blood. The genes are TRBV2 and TRBJ2-7; TRBD2 aligns across 7 bases. The CDR3 nucleotides read TGTGCCAGCCTCGGGGGGACCTACGAGCAGTACTTC. Encoded protein: CASLGGTYEQYF.